This entry describes one T cell receptor (beta chain). The sample originates from a study of blood T cell repertoires in COVID-19. Study background: The United States, Italy and Spain supplied acute and convalescent COVID-19 samples. T cells, B-cell-depleted T cells, or PBMCs provided the cDNA or gDNA that served as material.

The germline V gene has CDR1 SGHDT and CDR2 YYEEEE. The CDR3 is made up of 14 amino acids. With 4 bases removed from V and 5 bases from J, the gap between germline ends came to 12 bases. Clones were read by immunoSEQ multiplex PCR, and TCRdb kept only the in-frame ones, dropping some. The data hold some 240,000 clones, with roughly 84% observed a single time. Source material: peripheral blood. The clonotype was recovered from a woman aged 40 to 50 who had recovered from COVID-19. The rearrangement uses TRBV5-6 and TRBJ2-2; D possibly corresponds to TRBD1 (5 bases). CDR3 DNA: TGTGCCAGCAGCAAATATCAGGGTACCGGGGAGCTGTTTTTT. This encodes CASSKYQGTGELFF.